One sample yielded the 27 T cell receptor beta chains listed below, sequenced in a study of blood T cell repertoires in COVID-19 (dated by TCRdb to 2020 to 2021). Preparation of the library involved the immunoSEQ multiplex PCR assay. TCRdb retrieved this table from immuneACCESS and kept in-frame rearrangements only. Not all clones are present; in checked studies, unresolved V genes account for under half, and no reason is known for the remainder. For this sample the table gives about 140,000 clones, of which approximately 79% were detected only once. The biggest ten clones account for about 2.9% of the sample. Material for sequencing was PBMCs or T cells enriched from blood (not recorded which). Receptors were obtained from a woman aged 45-60 years who had recovered from COVID-19.

In this sample, this clone turned up a few times. The rearrangement uses TRBV7-8 and TRBJ2-7, with D perhaps matching TRBD1 (5 bases). The CDR3 loop spans 15 amino acids. V lost 4 bases to trimming and J lost 2 bases, with 15 bases between them. The germline V gene encodes CDR1 SGHVS and CDR2 FQNEAQ. CDR3 amino acids: CASSSSTAKTYEQYF. CDR3 bases: TGTGCCAGCAGCTCGTCGACAGCCAAGACCTACGAGCAGTACTTC.

The V gene is TRBV5-1, the J gene TRBJ2-7, with 8 bases fitting TRBD1. The CDR3 runs 13 residues. The ends lost 7 bases at V and 3 bases at J; junction bases unmatched: 6. Germline loops: CDR1 SGHRS, CDR2 YFSETQ. DNA of the CDR3: TGCGCCAGCGGAGGGGGACAGGACTACGAGCAGTACTTC. It is translated as CASGGGQDYEQYF.

V and J are TRBV5-5 and TRBJ1-1; D is unresolved. This CDR3 region has 14 residues. From germline, CDR1 is SGHKS and CDR2 YYEKEE (reference sequence). V lost 1 base to trimming and J lost 7 bases, with 14 bases between them. Here the CDR3 reads CASSLYRGSFEAFF. CDR3 in DNA: TGTGCCAGCAGCTTGTACAGAGGGTCATTTGAAGCTTTCTTT.

The V call is TRBV3-1 (or the pseudogene TRBV3-2), the J call TRBJ1-4; no firm D call. CDR3 length equals 15 residues. The germline V gene encodes CDR1 LGHDT and CDR2 YNNKEL (reference sequence). V was shortened by 1 base and J by 8 bases, with 14 bases between the two germline ends. CDR3 residues: CASSQVGGFGEKLFF. CDR3 coding DNA: TGTGCCAGCAGCCAAGTTGGCGGGTTCGGCGAAAAACTGTTTTTT.

The rearrangement joins TRBV11-3 to TRBJ2-1, with D unresolved. The V gene lost 5 bases and the J gene lost 9 bases, with 14 bases spanning the gap. The CDR3 sequence is 13 residues long. Germline V CDR1 and CDR2: SGHNT, YENEEA. The CDR3 is CASSPAESSEQFF. CDR3 sequence (DNA): TGTGCCAGCAGCCCCGCGGAATCGAGTGAGCAGTTCTTC.

The chain uses TRBV11-2 and TRBJ1-2, with D perhaps matching TRBD1 (5 bases). CDR3 length equals 12 residues. Deletions cut 1 base from V and 6 bases from J, with 6 bases between. Per the germline V gene, CDR1 is SGHAT and CDR2 is FQNNGV. As DNA, the CDR3 is TGTGCCAGCAGCTTAGTCAGGGATGGCTACACCTTC. Protein product: CASSLVRDGYTF.

The genes are TRBV7-9 and TRBJ1-5; 10 nucleotides line up with TRBD1. Germline V gene lookup returns CDR1 SEHNR and CDR2 FQNEAQ (reference sequence). The CDR3 has 15 residues. The V segment lost 2 bases and the J segment 8 bases; nucleotides outside the gene matches: 6. CDR3 loop: CASSLTGQGREPQHF. As DNA, the CDR3 is TGTGCCAGCAGCTTAACGGGACAGGGGAGGGAGCCCCAGCATTTT.

The chain is built from TRBV5-1 and TRBJ2-1; possible D gene TRBD2, 5 bases. CDR1 and CDR2 (germline): SGHRS, YFSETQ. The V and J ends lost 3 bases and 4 bases respectively, with 17 bases between them. There are 16 residues in the CDR3. CDR3: CASSSATSPTYNEQFF. CDR3 nucleotide sequence: TGCGCCAGCAGCTCAGCTACTAGTCCAACTTACAATGAGCAGTTCTTC.

The gene calls are TRBV10-3 and TRBJ1-5, with TRBD1 matching over 8 bases. CDR1 is ENHRY, CDR2 SYGVKD, per germline. V shed 6 bases, J shed 7 bases, and the junction held 5 bases outside the gene matches. The length of the CDR3 is 13 residues. The CDR3 spells CAIRQDRDQPQHF. Here the CDR3 DNA reads TGTGCCATCAGGCAGGACAGGGACCAGCCCCAGCATTTT.

This rearrangement joins TRBV3-1 (or the pseudogene TRBV3-2) to TRBJ1-2, with 9 bases identical to TRBD1. Germline CDR1 LGHDT, CDR2 YNNKEL (reference sequence). V lost 1 base, J lost 5 bases, and 5 bases stayed unmatched. The CDR3 contains 15 residues. The CDR3 sequence: CASSQGGTGRYGYTF. In DNA form, the CDR3 reads TGTGCCAGCAGCCAAGGAGGGACAGGGCGATATGGCTACACCTTC.

The sample holds a few counts of this clone. The chain links TRBV3-1 (or the pseudogene TRBV3-2) to TRBJ1-4; 8 bases are a match to TRBD1. This CDR3 is built from 16 residues. V dropped 4 bases and J dropped 7; count of bases not matched to a gene: 11. The germline V gene encodes CDR1 LGHDT and CDR2 YNNKEL (reference sequence). The CDR3 region is CASSLPRQGHGEKLFF. Written as DNA, the CDR3 is TGTGCCAGCAGCCTCCCAAGACAGGGGCATGGTGAAAAACTGTTTTTT.

A single count supports this clone. The rearrangement joins TRBV19 to TRBJ1-2, with unresolved D. Trimming pared 5 bases from V and 8 bases from J, leaving 15 bases between. The CDR3 has 13 residues. Per the germline V gene, CDR1 is LNHDA and CDR2 is SQIVND (reference sequence). The CDR3 protein is CASSFQPPGGYTF. The CDR3 nucleotides read TGTGCCAGTAGTTTCCAACCCCCCGGGGGCTACACCTTC.

This sequence joins TRBV13 and TRBJ2-3; 7 bases match TRBD2. V shed 5 bases, J shed 1 base, and the junction held 9 bases outside the gene matches. Germline CDR1 and CDR2: PRHDT and FYEKMQ (reference sequence). The CDR3 sequence is 16 residues long. CDR3 coding DNA: TGTGCCAGCAGCACCGAAAGCGGGATGGGCACAGATACGCAGTATTTT. Translated: CASSTESGMGTDTQYF.

The V call is TRBV30, the J call TRBJ1-1; weak D call: TRBD1 (5 bases). Germline V gene lookup returns CDR1 GTSNPN and CDR2 SVGIG (reference sequence). This CDR3 has 14 residues. The germline V and J ends were trimmed by 3 bases and 2 bases, with 13 bases remaining between them. The DNA for the CDR3 is TGTGCCTGGAGGGCGGGGCGGAGAAACACTGAAGCTTTCTTT. Amino acids: CAWRAGRRNTEAFF.

The chain recombines TRBV4-2 with TRBJ2-3; 8 bases align to TRBD2. With 5 bases clipped from V and 0 bases from J, the junction kept 13 bases outside the gene matches. Germline V gene lookup returns CDR1 LGHNA and CDR2 YNFKEQ. The CDR3 consists of 18 residues. CDR3 protein: CASSEIGSGAISTDTQYF. The CDR3 DNA is TGTGCCAGCAGCGAAATTGGTAGCGGGGCTATCAGCACAGATACGCAGTATTTT.

The chain carries TRBV19 and TRBJ2-2, with a possible D match to TRBD1 (6 bases). The CDR3 has 15 amino acids. V was clipped by 10 bases and J by 0 bases, with 15 bases between them. Germline lookup yields CDR1 LNHDA and CDR2 SQIVND (reference sequence). The DNA of the CDR3 is TGTGCCATCGAAAAGGGACATCCGAACACCGGGGAGCTGTTTTTT. Its translation is CAIEKGHPNTGELFF.

The V call is TRBV24-1, the J call TRBJ1-5; 7 nucleotides align to TRBD1. CDR1 KGHDR and CDR2 SFDVKD come from the germline V gene. The CDR3 is made up of 14 amino acids. V trimming: 7 bases; J trimming: 8 bases; junction bases outside the gene matches: 10. The CDR3 nucleotides are TGTGCCACCAGAGAAGACAGGGAACAGGAGCCCCAGCATTTT. Translating it yields CATREDREQEPQHF.

The gene calls are TRBV11-3 and TRBJ2-5; the match to TRBD1 covers 8 bases. The CDR3 spans 14 residues. The trim removed 5 bases at V and 1 base at J, leaving 3 bases unmatched. Germline V CDR1 and CDR2: SGHNT, YENEEA. CDR3 amino acids: CASSNGQGQETQYF. The CDR3 DNA follows: TGTGCCAGCAGCAATGGACAGGGCCAAGAGACCCAGTACTTC.

This chain joins TRBV28 and TRBJ1-5; TRBD1 might be the D (5 bases). Germline assignment: CDR1 MDHEN and CDR2 SYDVKM. Trimming pared 3 bases from V and 7 bases from J, leaving 13 bases between. The CDR3 has 14 residues. The CDR3 is CASSFGGEGQPQHF. As DNA, the CDR3 is TGTGCCAGCAGTTTCGGGGGGGAAGGGCAGCCCCAGCATTTT.

The CDR3 DNA follows: TGTGCCAGCAGCCAATCAGGAAACACCATATATTTT. Translation: CASSQSGNTIYF. The chain is built from TRBV3-1 (or the pseudogene TRBV3-2) and TRBJ1-3; D unresolved. From germline, CDR1 is LGHDT and CDR2 YNNKEL (reference sequence). Trimming removed 2 bases from V and 4 bases from J, with 3 bases in between. The CDR3 is made up of 12 amino acids.

The J gene is TRBJ2-5, the V gene TRBV12-3 or TRBV12-4, with a possible D match to TRBD1 (6 bases). V lost 6 bases to trimming and J lost 3 bases, with 11 bases between them. The CDR3 runs 13 residues. For the CDR3, the DNA is TGTGCCAGCAGACAGGGTTCCGAAGAGACCCAGTACTTC. It translates to CASRQGSEETQYF.

This chain uses TRBV5-1 with TRBJ1-4; D is undetermined. This CDR3 region has 15 residues. V dropped 0 bases and J dropped 8 bases, with 14 bases sitting between them. Germline CDR1 and CDR2: SGHRS and YFSETQ. CDR3 DNA sequence: TGCGCCAGCAGCTTGGAAGGACGGAGAGGGGAAAAACTGTTTTTT. Amino acids: CASSLEGRRGEKLFF.

The rearrangement joins TRBV7-3 to TRBJ2-1, with D possibly TRBD2 on 6 matching bases. The CDR3 consists of 15 residues. The germline gives CDR1 SGHTA, CDR2 FQGTGA. V lost 5 bases and J lost 2, with 13 bases in between. CDR3 in amino acids: CASSPLADTYNEQFF. CDR3 in DNA: TGTGCCAGCAGCCCCTTAGCGGATACCTACAATGAGCAGTTCTTC.

The sample holds a few counts of this clone. The V gene is TRBV25-1, the J gene TRBJ1-2; TRBD1 might be the D (6 bases). Deletions cut 8 bases from V and 3 bases from J, with 16 bases between. This CDR3 has 14 residues. Germline values: CDR1 MGHDK, CDR2 SYGVNS. In nucleotides, the CDR3 is TGTGCCAGCCGGAGGGGGGCGGGGGACTATGGCTACACCTTC. This gives the protein CASRRGAGDYGYTF.

This sequence joins TRBV5-6 and TRBJ1-2; TRBD1 is a possible D gene (6 bases). Trimming left V 4 bases short and J 8 bases short, with 21 bases between. This CDR3 is built from 15 residues. Germline lookup yields CDR1 SGHDT and CDR2 YYEEEE. CDR3 coding DNA: TGTGCCAGCAGCCCCCAGGGCAGGGGAAAGGAGGGCTACACCTTC. Encoded protein: CASSPQGRGKEGYTF.

This chain uses TRBV21-1 with TRBJ1-6; the table's D call of TRBD1 was not tested on the DNA. TRBV21-1 is a pseudogene segment. This CDR3 contains 16 residues. The DNA of the CDR3 is TGTGCCAGCATCGTCCGCAGGGCTTCCTATAATTCACCCCTCCACTTT. Translated: CASIVRRASYNSPLHF.

This rearrangement joins TRBV3-1 (or the pseudogene TRBV3-2) to TRBJ1-5, with 9 bases fitting TRBD1. CDR1 LGHDT and CDR2 YNNKEL come from the germline V gene (reference sequence). The CDR3 runs to 15 residues. The trim removed 4 bases at V and 6 bases at J, leaving 7 bases unmatched. CDR3 protein: CASSPQGASGQPQHF. For the CDR3, the DNA is TGTGCCAGCAGCCCACAGGGGGCCTCAGGTCAGCCCCAGCATTTT.